This is a list of T cell receptor beta chains from one sample in a study of blood T cell repertoires in COVID-19. TCRdb keeps only in-frame clones here, not all; method: immunoSEQ multiplex PCR. This sample yields 200,000 to 300,000 clones, of which over 70% are seen a single time; more than 25% belongs to the top ten. Material for sequencing was peripheral blood. These receptor sequences come from a man aged 35-49 years with acute or convalescent COVID-19. Each CDR3 is given with its conserved first and last residue. The D gene is left open where the match is weak. Some rows have no size entry. The others give once, few or many, or a class for an expanded clone.

clone_size cdr3_length d_call j_call v_call cdr3_aa cdr3_nt
once 15 NA TRBJ2-3 TRBV3-1/TRBV3-2 CASAYGLPSTDTQYF TGTGCCAGCGCATATGGACTACCCAGCACAGATACGCAGTATTTT
NA 16 NA TRBJ2-1 TRBV7-9 CASSLGRENPSNEQFF TGTGCCAGCAGCTTAGGACGGGAAAACCCCAGCAATGAGCAGTTCTTC
NA 13 TRBD1 TRBJ1-1 TRBV7-9 CASSSTGTTEAFF TGTGCCAGCAGCTCGACAGGGACCACTGAAGCTTTCTTT
NA 15 TRBD2 TRBJ2-1 TRBV7-6 CASSSLAGPVDEQFF TGTGCCAGCAGCTCGCTAGCGGGACCGGTCGATGAGCAGTTCTTC
NA 18 TRBD2 TRBJ2-5 TRBV27 CASSLSILAGGGSETQYF TGTGCCAGCAGTTTATCGATCCTAGCGGGAGGGGGATCAGAGACCCAGTACTTC
NA 13 NA TRBJ2-3 TRBV28 CASSSPSTDTQYF TGTGCCAGCAGTTCTCCTAGCACAGATACGCAGTATTTT
NA 15 TRBD1 TRBJ1-2 TRBV4-2 CASSQGGQGNYGYTF TGTGCCAGCAGCCAAGGGGGACAGGGTAACTATGGCTACACCTTC
NA 11 NA TRBJ1-2 TRBV20-1 CSARSQEGYTF TGCAGTGCTAGGAGTCAAGAGGGCTACACCTTC
NA 17 NA TRBJ2-7 TRBV6-2/TRBV6-3 CASSYSTPDSRSGEQYF TGTGCCAGCAGTTACTCGACCCCCGATTCCCGCTCGGGCGAGCAGTACTTC
NA 17 TRBD2 TRBJ2-7 TRBV4-1 CASSPGLAGGRLGEQYF TGCGCCAGCAGTCCCGGACTAGCGGGAGGAAGACTTGGCGAGCAGTACTTC
NA 14 TRBD1 TRBJ2-7 TRBV11-2 CASSWDRGSYEQYF TGTGCCAGCAGCTGGGACAGGGGCTCCTACGAGCAGTACTTC
NA 14 NA TRBJ1-1 TRBV30 CAWSVDSSYTEAFF TGTGCCTGGAGTGTAGACAGCTCCTACACTGAAGCTTTCTTT
NA 14 TRBD2 TRBJ2-2 TRBV7-9 CASSGRAADGELFF TGTGCCAGTAGCGGGAGGGCCGCGGACGGGGAGCTGTTTTTT
NA 14 NA TRBJ1-3 TRBV15 CATSQGTSGNTIYF TGTGCCACCAGCCAGGGGACCTCTGGAAACACCATATATTTT
few 17 TRBD1 TRBJ2-3 TRBV9 CASSVMETGFSTDTQYF TGTGCCAGCAGCGTAATGGAGACAGGGTTTAGCACAGATACGCAGTATTTT
few 15 NA TRBJ1-6 TRBV28 CASSSGGQLFSPLHF TGTGCCAGCAGTTCCGGGGGGCAGTTGTTCTCACCCCTCCACTTT
few 13 TRBD1 TRBJ1-1 TRBV18 CASSGTVETEAFF TGTGCCAGCTCAGGGACAGTAGAGACTGAAGCTTTCTTT
NA 15 TRBD2 TRBJ2-5 TRBV30 CAWSALAGAGKTQYF TGTGCCTGGAGCGCCTTAGCGGGAGCGGGGAAGACCCAGTACTTC
NA 13 NA TRBJ1-1 TRBV6-1 CASSETGSTEAFF TGTGCCAGCAGTGAAACAGGGAGCACTGAAGCTTTCTTT
once 15 NA TRBJ1-2 TRBV11-2 CASRAGSMRGYGYTF TGTGCCAGCAGGGCAGGGTCTATGCGAGGCTATGGCTACACCTTC
NA 11 NA TRBJ2-5 TRBV5-1 CASTARETQYF TGCGCCAGCACCGCGCGGGAGACCCAGTACTTC
once 15 TRBD2 TRBJ2-7 TRBV27 CASSYLGREDYEQYF TGTGCCAGCAGCTACCTTGGGAGGGAAGACTACGAGCAGTACTTC
NA 14 TRBD2 TRBJ2-1 TRBV27 CASSFGREVNEQFF TGTGCCAGCAGTTTCGGGAGGGAGGTAAATGAGCAGTTCTTC
NA 14 NA TRBJ1-3 TRBV7-2 CASRLQVTGNTIYF TGTGCCAGCAGACTACAGGTTACTGGAAACACCATATATTTT
once 18 TRBD2 TRBJ2-2 TRBV2 CASSERLAGGVDTGELFF TGTGCCAGCAGTGAAAGGCTAGCGGGAGGAGTGGACACCGGGGAGCTGTTTTTT
NA 14 NA TRBJ2-4 TRBV11-2 CASSFGRAKNIQYF TGTGCCAGCAGCTTCGGGAGAGCCAAAAACATTCAGTACTTC
NA 19 TRBD1 TRBJ1-3 TRBV15 CATSRPGQGDLRSGNTIYF TGTGCCACCAGCAGACCCGGACAGGGAGACTTACGCTCTGGAAACACCATATATTTT
NA 16 TRBD1 TRBJ1-2 TRBV30 CAWMRGTGGWVYGYTF TGTGCCTGGATGAGGGGGACAGGGGGCTGGGTCTATGGCTACACCTTC
NA 14 NA TRBJ2-5 TRBV19 CASSPRDSGETQYF TGTGCCAGTAGTCCACGGGATTCGGGAGAGACCCAGTACTTC
NA 14 TRBD2 TRBJ2-1 TRBV5-1 CASSTSGRGDEQFF TGCGCCAGCAGCACTAGCGGGAGAGGGGATGAGCAGTTCTTC
NA 18 TRBD1 TRBJ1-1 TRBV10-3 CAISVFKLAGQGNTEAFF TGTGCCATCAGTGTCTTTAAATTGGCGGGACAGGGCAACACTGAAGCTTTCTTT
once 16 NA TRBJ1-2 TRBV7-9 CASSPVRGHFNYGYTF TGTGCCAGCAGCCCGGTCAGGGGACACTTTAACTATGGCTACACCTTC
few 14 TRBD1 TRBJ1-1 TRBV19 CASSLRQGDTEAFF TGTGCCAGTAGTCTCCGACAGGGAGACACTGAAGCTTTCTTT
NA 14 NA TRBJ1-4 TRBV6-5 CASSYEGRDGKLFF TGTGCCAGCAGTTACGAAGGCAGGGATGGGAAACTGTTTTTT
few 13 NA TRBJ2-1 TRBV4-1 CASSHWHLNEQFF TGCGCCAGCAGCCACTGGCATTTGAATGAGCAGTTCTTC
NA 15 TRBD1 TRBJ1-2 TRBV19 CASSGTGAGAYGYTF TGTGCCAGTAGTGGGACAGGGGCCGGAGCCTATGGCTACACCTTC
NA 15 NA TRBJ1-5 TRBV13 CASSQDGRSHQPQHF TGTGCCAGCAGTCAAGACGGCAGGTCCCATCAGCCCCAGCATTTT
NA 13 TRBD1 TRBJ1-5 TRBV7-9 CASSPDRGQPQHF TGTGCCAGCAGCCCGGACAGGGGGCAGCCCCAGCATTTT
once 14 NA TRBJ2-3 TRBV5-1 CASSLGQSTDTQYF TGCGCCAGCAGCTTGGGTCAGTCCACAGATACGCAGTATTTT
NA 13 NA TRBJ2-7 TRBV28 CASSGQTLYEQYF TGTGCCAGCAGTGGACAGACACTCTACGAGCAGTACTTC
NA 14 TRBD2 TRBJ2-1 TRBV6-5 CASSSAGLGNEQFF TGTGCCAGCAGCTCAGCGGGACTTGGCAATGAGCAGTTCTTC
few 15 NA TRBJ1-2 TRBV19 CASSIEQGRKSGYTF TGTGCCAGTAGTATAGAGCAGGGTAGGAAGTCTGGCTACACCTTC
NA 17 TRBD2 TRBJ2-1 TRBV15 CATSRGGRTVTYNEQFF TGTGCCACCAGCAGGGGGGGGAGGACGGTGACCTACAATGAGCAGTTCTTC
NA 16 TRBD2 TRBJ2-2 TRBV5-1 CASSLVGTSPAGELFF TGCGCCAGCAGCTTGGTTGGGACTAGTCCGGCCGGGGAGCTGTTTTTT
NA 19 TRBD2 TRBJ2-1 TRBV11-2 CASTAFKSSGSRGYNEQFF TGTGCCAGCACTGCCTTTAAATCAAGCGGGAGTCGGGGTTACAATGAGCAGTTCTTC
NA 16 TRBD1 TRBJ2-3 TRBV10-3 CAISEGGQGWPDTQYF TGTGCCATCAGTGAGGGGGGACAGGGATGGCCAGATACGCAGTATTTT